Following are 8 T cell receptor beta chains from one sample sequenced in a study of blood T cell repertoires in COVID-19. Sequencing was performed with immunoSEQ multiplex PCR; in TCRdb, only in-frame clones are kept and a portion is missing. This table holds a few hundred thousand clones, about 85% found once. The sample comprised peripheral blood. All receptors derive from a human donor with COVID-19, enrolled during active disease. The donor label of this sample is uncertain.

This chain uses TRBV4-3 with TRBJ2-3; 7 nucleotides match TRBD1. Germline CDR1 and CDR2: LGHNA and YSLEER. Trimming removed 11 bases from V and 2 bases from J; junction bases left unmatched: 10. The CDR3 totals 14 residues. The CDR3 DNA reads as TGCGCCTCAAAGGGGGCTCTGAACACAGATACGCAGTATTTT. It specifies CASKGALNTDTQYF.

This chain joins TRBV30 and TRBJ2-2; tentative D call: TRBD2 (5 bases). The germline gives CDR1 GTSNPN, CDR2 SVGIG (reference sequence). Trimming removed 2 bases at V and 3 bases at J, with 13 bases between. There are 15 residues in the CDR3. The CDR3, as DNA: TGTGCCTGGAGTTTGGGGTACGGGGACACCGGGGAGCTGTTTTTT. Translation gives CAWSLGYGDTGELFF.

V usage is TRBV27 and J usage is TRBJ2-2, with a tentative D call TRBD1 (6 bases). Germline CDR1 is MNHEY and CDR2 is SMNVEV (reference sequence). The ends were cut back, 7 bases at V and 1 base at J, with 10 bases in the middle. The CDR3 extends over 14 amino acids. The CDR3 reads CASKARGNTGELFF. CDR3 nucleotide sequence: TGTGCCAGCAAAGCCAGGGGGAACACCGGGGAGCTGTTTTTT.

This chain links TRBV6-2 or TRBV6-3 with TRBJ2-5, with a possible D match to TRBD1 (5 bases). The V gene lost 4 bases and the J gene lost 5 bases, with 11 bases spanning the gap. This CDR3 contains 13 residues. CDR1 is MNHEY, CDR2 SVGEGT, per germline. Here the CDR3 reads CASSFRGWETQYF. Here the CDR3 DNA reads TGTGCCAGCAGTTTTAGGGGTTGGGAGACCCAGTACTTC.

The rearrangement links TRBV6-2 or TRBV6-3 to TRBJ2-7, with TRBD1 as a possible D gene (6 bases). V gave up 1 base and J gave up 3 bases, with 10 bases separating them. In germline, CDR1 is MNHEY, CDR2 SVGEGT. The CDR3 totals 14 residues. This chain's CDR3 is CASSYLTGFYEQYF. Written as DNA, the CDR3 is TGTGCCAGCAGTTACTTAACAGGGTTCTACGAGCAGTACTTC.

The chain is built from TRBV11-2 and TRBJ2-7; 7 bases line up with TRBD1. The CDR3 spans 13 residues. Germline V gene sequence: CDR1 SGHAT, CDR2 FQNNGV. The junction had 3 bases not matched to a gene; V was cut back by 1 base and J by 6 bases. The CDR3, as DNA: TGTGCCAGCAGCTTAGCCGACAGGGCCGAGCAGTACTTC. Residues: CASSLADRAEQYF.

The chain employs TRBV15 and TRBJ2-1; maybe TRBD2 (5 bases). Trimming stripped 2 bases from V and 0 bases from J, with 5 bases between. The CDR3 runs 14 residues. Germline CDR1 and CDR2: LNHNV and YYDKDF (reference sequence). The DNA of the CDR3 is TGTGCCACCAGCAGACGGGACTCCTACAATGAGCAGTTCTTC. Its protein product is CATSRRDSYNEQFF. The entire variable domain, with the rest obtained from reference TRBV15 and TRBJ2-1, is as follows: DAMVIQNPRYQVTQFGKPVTLSCSQTLNHNVMYWYQQKSSQAPKLLFHYYDKDFNNEADTPDNFQSRRPNTSFCFLDIRSPGLGDTAMYLCATSRRDSYNEQFFGPGTRLTVL.

This chain joins TRBV19 and TRBJ2-2; 11 nucleotides match TRBD2. Germline assignment: CDR1 LNHDA and CDR2 SQIVND (reference sequence). The CDR3 sequence is 16 residues long. Germline trimming cut 8 bases from V and 5 bases from J; bases unmatched to any gene: 10. In DNA form, the CDR3 reads TGTGCCAGTCGTTTAGCGGGAGGGCCAGTGACCGGGGAGCTGTTTTTT. Its protein is CASRLAGGPVTGELFF.